Here is one T cell receptor beta chain with its context. Antigen unknown. This sample was included in a study of T cell responses to AZD1222 COVID-19 vaccine. Clones were read by immunoSEQ multiplex PCR, and TCRdb kept only the in-frame ones, dropping some. The sample gives some 130,000 clones, 80% to 90% of which show up once; under 20% is in the top ten. Study-wide points: Clonal diversity was possibly underestimated; the donors were predominantly white British and more often female. The study reported that nearly half of spike-specific TCRs target unmutated variant regions. Seropositive at baseline were only a handful of AZD1222 recipients. CD4 TCRs covered the whole spike, strongest at regions 160-218 and 743-854.

Trimming left V 2 bases short and J 0 bases short, with 5 bases between. Germline V lookup: CDR1 SGHRS, CDR2 YFSETQ. The CDR3 spans 14 residues. Sequencing used peripheral blood, obtained on day 0 of MenACWY control vaccination. The rearrangement uses TRBV5-1 and TRBJ2-2; no clear D. The source of this sequence is an adult in good health. Here the CDR3 reads CASSFGPNTGELFF. In DNA, the CDR3 is TGCGCCAGCAGCTTCGGGCCGAACACCGGGGAGCTGTTTTTT. Filled out from reference TRBV5-1 and TRBJ2-2, the complete variable domain reads KAGVTQTPRYLIKTRGQQVTLSCSPISGHRSVSWYQQTPGQGLQFLFEYFSETQRNKGNFPGRFSGRQFSNSRSEMNVSTLELGDSALYLCASSFGPNTGELFFGEGSRLTVL.